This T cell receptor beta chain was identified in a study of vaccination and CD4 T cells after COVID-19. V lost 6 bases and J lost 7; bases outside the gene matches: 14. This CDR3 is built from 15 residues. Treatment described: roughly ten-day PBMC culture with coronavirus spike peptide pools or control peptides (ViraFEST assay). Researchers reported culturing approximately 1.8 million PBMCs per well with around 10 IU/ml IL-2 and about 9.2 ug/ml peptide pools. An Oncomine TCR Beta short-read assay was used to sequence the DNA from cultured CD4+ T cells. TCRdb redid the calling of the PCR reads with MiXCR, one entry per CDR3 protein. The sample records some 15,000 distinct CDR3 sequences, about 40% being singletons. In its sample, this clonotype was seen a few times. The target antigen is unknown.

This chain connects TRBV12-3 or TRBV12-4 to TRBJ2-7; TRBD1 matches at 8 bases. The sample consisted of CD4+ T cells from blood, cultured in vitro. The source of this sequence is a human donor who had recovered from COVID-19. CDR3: CASRYGGQVAGEQYF. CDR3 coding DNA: TGTGCCAGCAGGTACGGGGGACAGGTCGCGGGGGAGCAGTACTTC.